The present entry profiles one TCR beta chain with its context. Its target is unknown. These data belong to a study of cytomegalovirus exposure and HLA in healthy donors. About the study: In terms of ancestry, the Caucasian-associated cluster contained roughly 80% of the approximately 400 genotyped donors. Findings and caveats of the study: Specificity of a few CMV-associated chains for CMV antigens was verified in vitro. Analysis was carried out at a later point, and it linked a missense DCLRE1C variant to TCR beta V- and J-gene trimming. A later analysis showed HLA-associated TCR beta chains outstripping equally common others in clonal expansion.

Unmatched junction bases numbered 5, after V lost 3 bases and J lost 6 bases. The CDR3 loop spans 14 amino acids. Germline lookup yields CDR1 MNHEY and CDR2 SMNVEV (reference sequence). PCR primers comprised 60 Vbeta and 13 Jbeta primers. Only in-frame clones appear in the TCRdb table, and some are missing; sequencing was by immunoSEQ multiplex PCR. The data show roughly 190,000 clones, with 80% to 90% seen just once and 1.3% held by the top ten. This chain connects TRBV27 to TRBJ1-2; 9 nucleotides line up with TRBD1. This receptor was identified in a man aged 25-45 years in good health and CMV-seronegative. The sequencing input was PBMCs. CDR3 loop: CASSFNRGRDGYTF. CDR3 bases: TGTGCCAGCAGTTTTAACAGGGGGCGGGATGGCTACACCTTC.